The 30 T cell receptor beta chains listed next were all sequenced from one sample in a study of shared clonotypes between healthy human individuals. The assay was immunoSEQ multiplex PCR, and TCRdb's table has in-frame clones only and misses some. The table includes around 510,000 clones, about 96% detected once. The specimen sequenced was naive CD4+ T cells sorted from blood. Sample subset: CD45RA+ positively selected. The receptors were sampled from a woman between 25 and 40 years old in good health.

The chain couples TRBV28 to TRBJ1-3; D is possibly TRBD1 (6 bases). The CDR3 extends over 14 amino acids. Trimming left V 7 bases short and J 5 bases short, with 15 bases between. CDR1 is MDHEN and CDR2 is SYDVKM in the germline V gene. CDR3 region: CASTLSQGRNTIYF. DNA for the CDR3: TGTGCCAGCACCCTTTCGCAGGGGAGAAACACCATATATTTT. Drawing the rest from reference TRBV28 and TRBJ1-3, the complete variable domain is DVKVTQSSRYLVKRTGEKVFLECVQDMDHENMFWYRQDPGLGLRLIYFSYDVKMKEKGDIPEGYSVSREKKERFSLILESASTNQTSMYLCASTLSQGRNTIYFGEGSWLTVV.

This clone was seen only once. The chain combines TRBV7-2 with TRBJ2-2; the D is unclear. The CDR3 totals 17 residues. The ends were cut back, 2 bases at V and 8 bases at J, with 21 bases in the middle. Germline V CDR1 and CDR2: SGHTA, FQGNSA. The CDR3 sequence is CASSLNYLGRIPGELFF. The CDR3 nucleotides are TGTGCCAGCAGCTTAAATTATCTGGGCCGGATTCCGGGGGAGCTGTTTTTT. Using reference TRBV7-2 and TRBJ2-2 for the parts outside the CDR3, the full variable domain is GAGVSQSPSNKVTEKGKDVELRCDPISGHTALYWYRQSLGQGLEFLIYFQGNSAPDKSGLPSDRFSAERTGGSVSTLTIQRTQQEDSAVYLCASSLNYLGRIPGELFFGEGSRLTVL.

The rearrangement joins TRBV5-1 to TRBJ2-5; D remains unclear. This CDR3 contains 13 residues. Trimming took 4 bases from V and 1 from J, leaving 8 bases between them. The germline gives CDR1 SGHRS, CDR2 YFSETQ. The CDR3 coding sequence is TGCGCCAGCAGCCCTTGGCGCCAAGAGACCCAGTACTTC. Protein sequence: CASSPWRQETQYF.

The chain carries TRBV19 and TRBJ1-5, with 8 bases that match TRBD1. Germline values: CDR1 LNHDA, CDR2 SQIVND (reference sequence). V trimming: 4 bases; J trimming: 7 bases; junction bases outside the gene matches: 6. The CDR3 is 14 residues long. As DNA, the CDR3 is TGTGCCAGTAGTAGGGACAGGAACGGCCAGCCCCAGCATTTT. This gives the protein CASSRDRNGQPQHF. The variable domain in full, with the rest retrieved from reference TRBV19 and TRBJ1-5, is DGGITQSPKYLFRKEGQNVTLSCEQNLNHDAMYWYRQDPGQGLRLIYYSQIVNDFQKGDIAEGYSVSREKKESFPLTVTSAQKNPTAFYLCASSRDRNGQPQHFGDGTRLSIL.

The chain uses TRBV6-1 and TRBJ2-7; D is uncertain. Germline-derived CDR1 and CDR2 are MNHNS and SASEGT. CDR3 length: 14 residues. Trimming stripped 8 bases from V and 0 bases from J, with 14 bases between. CDR3 coding DNA: TGTGCCAGCGGTGGGCGCAGAACCTCCTACGAGCAGTACTTC. This gives the protein CASGGRRTSYEQYF.

The V and J genes are TRBV6-1 and TRBJ2-7; D is perhaps TRBD1 (5 bases). The CDR3 is made up of 15 amino acids. The V end lost 5 bases, the J end lost 3 bases, and 17 bases lay between the germline ends. Germline V CDR1 and CDR2: MNHNS, SASEGT. The CDR3 DNA sequence: TGTGCCAGCAGTACATCGCCCGCAGGGAACTACGAGCAGTACTTC. It translates to CASSTSPAGNYEQYF.

The chain couples TRBV27 to TRBJ2-2, with 8 bases that match TRBD2. Trimming cost V 3 bases and J 3 bases; bases outside gene matches: 3. This CDR3 has 15 amino acids. Per germline, CDR1 MNHEY and CDR2 SMNVEV (reference sequence). In DNA, the CDR3 is TGTGCCAGCAGTTTTTTGACTAGCGACACCGGGGAGCTGTTTTTT. It codes for CASSFLTSDTGELFF.

The rearrangement uses TRBV19 and TRBJ2-2; tentatively, D is TRBD2 (6 bases). CDR1 is LNHDA and CDR2 is SQIVND in the germline V gene (reference sequence). Trimming stripped 3 bases from V and 7 bases from J, with 15 bases between. The CDR3 is 15 amino acids. CDR3: CASSIIAGRNGELFF. The CDR3 DNA reads as TGTGCCAGTAGTATCATAGCAGGGAGGAACGGGGAGCTGTTTTTT.

The J gene is TRBJ2-7, the V gene TRBV30; D gene ambiguous. CDR1 GTSNPN and CDR2 SVGIG come from the germline V gene (reference sequence). The CDR3 is 14 residues long. Trimming took 2 bases from V and 2 from J, leaving 13 bases between them. The CDR3 DNA reads as TGTGCCTGGAGTTCGACCCCTATTACCTACGAGCAGTACTTC. Protein sequence: CAWSSTPITYEQYF.

The chain joins TRBV25-1 to TRBJ1-6; perhaps TRBD1 as D (5 bases). CDR1 MGHDK and CDR2 SYGVNS come from the germline V gene. The length of the CDR3 is 14 residues. The germline V and J ends were trimmed by 5 bases and 5 bases, with 10 bases remaining between them. CDR3 nucleotide sequence: TGTGCCAGCAGTATCCGGGGGAATAATTCACCCCTCCACTTT. Protein: CASSIRGNNSPLHF.

The J gene is TRBJ2-7, the V gene TRBV5-1, with 7 bases lining up with TRBD1. Germline CDR1 SGHRS, CDR2 YFSETQ. The CDR3 length is 14 residues. J lost 4 bases, V lost 4 bases, and 8 bases had no gene match. CDR3 residues: CASSPTSGGYEQYF. In DNA, the CDR3 is TGCGCCAGCAGCCCGACCTCAGGGGGATACGAGCAGTACTTC. Based on the CDR3 plus reference TRBV5-1 and TRBJ2-7, the full variable domain is KAGVTQTPRYLIKTRGQQVTLSCSPISGHRSVSWYQQTPGQGLQFLFEYFSETQRNKGNFPGRFSGRQFSNSRSEMNVSTLELGDSALYLCASSPTSGGYEQYFGPGTRLTVT.

The chain combines TRBV29-1 with TRBJ2-7; D perhaps matches TRBD2 (5 bases). Looked up from germline, CDR1 is SQVTM and CDR2 is ANQGSEA. The CDR3 contains 13 residues. Trimming stripped 1 base from V and 1 base from J, with 8 bases between. This CDR3 is CSVEGADSYEQYF. CDR3 DNA sequence: TGCAGCGTTGAAGGAGCGGATTCCTACGAGCAGTACTTC.

This clone showed up just a few times. This rearrangement joins TRBV27 to TRBJ1-2; 7 bases match TRBD1. The CDR3 consists of 13 residues. Germline-derived CDR1 and CDR2 are MNHEY and SMNVEV (reference sequence). Trimming took 4 bases from V and 8 from J; bases not matched to a gene: 7. CDR3 residues: CASSSRQGGGYTF. CDR3 nucleotides: TGTGCCAGCAGTTCGCGACAGGGTGGAGGCTACACCTTC.

The V gene is TRBV7-8, the J gene TRBJ2-5; a possible D gene is TRBD1 (9 bases). The CDR3 contains 17 residues. V gave up 0 bases and J gave up 7 bases, with 21 bases separating them. Germline loops: CDR1 SGHVS, CDR2 FQNEAQ. The CDR3 spells CASSLAPYRGRGVTQYF. The CDR3 DNA reads TGTGCCAGCAGCTTAGCCCCTTACAGGGGGCGGGGGGTGACCCAGTACTTC.

The V and J genes are TRBV10-2 and TRBJ2-7; D call uncertain. The V gene's germline CDR1 is WSHSY and CDR2 SAAADI. There are 14 residues in the CDR3. Trimming shortened V by 10 bases and J by 2 bases, and 18 bases separated the two germline ends. The CDR3 bases are TGCGCCACCGCCGCTACTTGGAACGCCTACGAGCAGTACTTC. It translates to CATAATWNAYEQYF.

This clone was found once. The chain carries TRBV5-5 and TRBJ2-5; D gene uncertain. Looked up from germline, CDR1 is SGHKS and CDR2 is YYEKEE (reference sequence). The CDR3 is made up of 14 amino acids. With 1 base removed from V and 2 bases from J, the gap between germline ends came to 9 bases. The CDR3 spells CASSLYVSQETQYF. CDR3 nucleotides: TGTGCCAGCAGCTTGTACGTGAGTCAAGAGACCCAGTACTTC.

The V gene is TRBV28, the J gene TRBJ1-2; 9 positions agree with TRBD1. Unmatched junction bases numbered 20, after V lost 6 bases and J lost 6 bases. CDR1 is MDHEN and CDR2 is SYDVKM in the germline V gene. This CDR3 is built from 18 residues. The CDR3 DNA reads as TGTGCCAGCAGATATACACGTCGGACAGGGGCGCTACATGATGGCTACACCTTC. Amino acids: CASRYTRRTGALHDGYTF.

The chain joins TRBV5-5 to TRBJ2-7; D might be TRBD1 (6 bases). CDR1 is SGHKS and CDR2 is YYEKEE in the germline V gene (reference sequence). The CDR3 has 16 amino acids. V was clipped by 4 bases and J by 3 bases, with 20 bases between them. Written as DNA, the CDR3 is TGTGCCAGCAGCCTGATACCATCAAAGGACAGCTACGAGCAGTACTTC. Its translation is CASSLIPSKDSYEQYF.

This rearrangement joins TRBV30 to TRBJ2-2; 13 bases line up with TRBD2. This CDR3 has 17 amino acids. The trim removed 7 bases at V and 6 bases at J, leaving 14 bases unmatched. Per germline, CDR1 GTSNPN and CDR2 SVGIG (reference sequence). CDR3 coding DNA: TGTGCCTATACACTAGCGGGAGGGGGTATCGGGGCCGGGGAGCTGTTTTTT. Residues: CAYTLAGGGIGAGELFF.

This sequence joins TRBV30 and TRBJ1-4, with D unclear. Germline CDR1 reads GTSNPN; CDR2 reads SVGIG (reference sequence). This CDR3 comprises 16 residues. The V end lost 0 bases, the J end lost 6 bases, and 17 bases lay between the germline ends. The CDR3 DNA reads as TGTGCCTGGAGTGTAAGGTCTGGGTTCGGGGATGAAAAACTGTTTTTT. This codes for CAWSVRSGFGDEKLFF.

This chain connects TRBV6-4 to TRBJ2-1; 14 bases map to TRBD2. With 5 bases clipped from V and 5 bases from J, the junction kept 2 bases outside the gene matches. The CDR3 length is 15 residues. Germline values: CDR1 MRHNA, CDR2 SNTAGT. The CDR3 loop is CASSRLAGGNNEQFF. DNA of the CDR3: TGTGCCAGCAGTCGACTAGCGGGAGGGAACAATGAGCAGTTCTTC.

The V call is TRBV18, the J call TRBJ2-7; 7 bases are a match to TRBD1. The CDR3 extends over 13 amino acids. Germline CDR1 is KGHSH and CDR2 is LQKENI. Unmatched junction bases numbered 4, after V lost 5 bases and J lost 3 bases. The CDR3 DNA reads TGTGCCAGCTCAGAAGGACAGGACTACGAGCAGTACTTC. Protein: CASSEGQDYEQYF.

This rearrangement joins TRBV5-1 to TRBJ1-2; tentative D call: TRBD1 (5 bases). The ends were cut back, 3 bases at V and 4 bases at J, with 13 bases in the middle. CDR1 SGHRS and CDR2 YFSETQ come from the germline V gene. This CDR3 has 14 amino acids. CDR3: CASSWGGEGYGYTF. DNA for the CDR3: TGCGCCAGCAGCTGGGGCGGTGAAGGCTATGGCTACACCTTC.

V usage is TRBV7-2 and J usage is TRBJ1-1; 8 bases are shared with TRBD1. The CDR3 consists of 16 residues. CDR1 and CDR2 from the germline V gene are SGHTA and FQGNSA. Germline trimming cut 5 bases from V and 0 bases from J; bases unmatched to any gene: 8. The CDR3 sequence is CASSRRQGSMNTEAFF. The DNA for the CDR3 is TGTGCCAGCAGCCGCAGACAGGGGAGTATGAACACTGAAGCTTTCTTT.

V usage is TRBV10-3 and J usage is TRBJ2-5; 7 nucleotides match TRBD2. This CDR3 comprises 16 residues. J lost 5 bases, V lost 0 bases, and 9 bases had no gene match. Germline V gene sequence: CDR1 ENHRY, CDR2 SYGVKD. The CDR3 region is CAISESSRTSPETQYF. CDR3 DNA: TGTGCCATCAGTGAGTCGAGTAGGACTAGTCCCGAGACCCAGTACTTC.

The chain is built from TRBV7-3 and TRBJ2-2; weak D call: TRBD1 (5 bases). CDR3 length: 14 residues. Trimming took 6 bases from V and 3 from J, leaving 11 bases between them. Germline V gives CDR1 SGHTA, CDR2 FQGTGA. The CDR3 DNA reads TGTGCCAGCAGGCGACAGTTGGACACCGGGGAGCTGTTTTTT. Residues: CASRRQLDTGELFF.

As to this clone: The same CDR3 is also encoded by other DNA sequences in this sample. The rearrangement links TRBV7-9 to TRBJ2-5; D is perhaps TRBD1 (5 bases). This CDR3 contains 13 residues. Germline CDR1 and CDR2: SEHNR and FQNEAQ (reference sequence). V was clipped by 0 bases and J by 4 bases, with 6 bases between them. Here the CDR3 reads CASSLAGVETQYF. CDR3 nucleotide sequence: TGTGCCAGCAGCTTAGCAGGGGTAGAGACCCAGTACTTC.

The chain carries TRBV28 and TRBJ2-1; 7 positions agree with TRBD2. CDR1 and CDR2 (germline): MDHEN, SYDVKM. Trimming at V came to 7 bases and at J to 4 bases, leaving 7 bases not matched to a gene. The CDR3 has 14 residues. This CDR3 reads CASTTGLLYNEQFF. CDR3 in DNA: TGTGCCAGCACCACGGGACTACTTTACAATGAGCAGTTCTTC.

Comments on this clone: The sample carries other DNA sequences with the same CDR3. V usage is TRBV5-4 and J usage is TRBJ2-7, with unresolved D. Trimming stripped 3 bases from V and 4 bases from J, with 8 bases between. The CDR3 consists of 12 residues. From germline, CDR1 is SGHNT and CDR2 YYREEE (reference sequence). CDR3 in DNA: TGTGCCAGCAGCTCCAGTAGTTACGAGCAGTACTTC. Protein product: CASSSSSYEQYF.

V usage is TRBV19 and J usage is TRBJ2-5, with 12 bases lining up with TRBD2. CDR1 and CDR2 from the germline V gene are LNHDA and SQIVND (reference sequence). Trimming cost V 6 bases and J 5 bases; bases outside gene matches: 7. The CDR3 runs to 15 residues. CDR3 region: CASRRTSGIAETQYF. The CDR3 region has the DNA TGTGCCAGTAGGAGGACTAGCGGGATTGCGGAGACCCAGTACTTC.